A single sample is the source of the 17 T cell receptor beta chains below, sequenced in a study of CD8 T cells in Susac syndrome. Random-hexamer reverse transcription was applied to about 0.5 to 1 ug RNA. TCRdb independently ran MiXCR on the immunoSEQ multiplex PCR reads; one entry per CDR3 protein. This sample carries approximately 150,000 distinct CDR3 sequences, 80% of them seen once, and the ten largest clones take roughly 0.53%. Sequences were obtained from CD8+ T cells from PBMCs. The origin of the receptors is a human donor with multiple sclerosis.

The chain couples TRBV6-1 to TRBJ1-2; possible D gene TRBD1, 5 bases. In germline, CDR1 is MNHNS, CDR2 SASEGT. This CDR3 has 15 amino acids. The V gene lost 6 bases and the J gene lost 0 bases, with 14 bases spanning the gap. CDR3 region: CASSPGDLANYGYTF. In DNA, the CDR3 is TGTGCCAGCAGCCCCGGGGACTTAGCTAACTATGGCTACACCTTC.

The chain carries TRBV5-4 and TRBJ2-2; D is possibly TRBD1 (5 bases). The CDR3 sequence is 13 residues long. Germline V lookup: CDR1 SGHNT, CDR2 YYREEE (reference sequence). V dropped 4 bases and J dropped 4 bases, with 8 bases sitting between them. CDR3 loop: CASSDTGTGELFF. CDR3 coding DNA: TGTGCCAGCAGCGATACAGGCACCGGGGAGCTGTTTTTT.

This sequence joins TRBV2 and TRBJ1-5, with unresolved D. Trimming pared 6 bases from V and 0 bases from J, leaving 12 bases between. CDR1 and CDR2 from the germline V gene are SNHLY and FYNNEI. This CDR3 is built from 15 residues. CDR3: CASRDTSYSNQPQHF. CDR3 coding DNA: TGTGCCAGCAGGGATACATCGTATAGCAATCAGCCCCAGCATTTT.

This clonotype came up once. The chain links TRBV12-3 or TRBV12-4 to TRBJ1-1; the D gene is possibly TRBD1 (5 bases). The CDR3 totals 14 residues. Trimming removed 8 bases at V and 7 bases at J, with 20 bases between. The CDR3, as DNA: TGTGCCAGCCGGGGCAGTCCAACAGTCGGTGAAGCTTTCTTT. It translates to CASRGSPTVGEAFF.

The chain recombines TRBV30 with TRBJ1-1; D unclear. Germline CDR1 and CDR2: GTSNPN and SVGIG (reference sequence). The CDR3 runs to 14 residues. Deletions cut 1 base from V and 4 bases from J, with 13 bases between. The chain's CDR3 is CAWSARRGGTEAFF. The CDR3 DNA reads TGTGCCTGGAGTGCCCGACGAGGCGGCACTGAAGCTTTCTTT.

The V and J genes are TRBV19 and TRBJ2-2; no definite D call. Trimming removed 3 bases from V and 6 bases from J, with 8 bases in between. Germline V gene lookup returns CDR1 LNHDA and CDR2 SQIVND (reference sequence). The length of the CDR3 is 13 residues. The CDR3 DNA follows: TGTGCCAGTAGTATTTTAAGGGCCGGGGAGCTGTTTTTT. Protein: CASSILRAGELFF.

This clonotype has a single count. The chain uses TRBV9 and TRBJ2-3; no clear D gene. Trimming pared 4 bases from V and 3 bases from J, leaving 18 bases between. From germline, CDR1 is SGDLS and CDR2 YYNGEE. The CDR3 loop spans 16 amino acids. For the CDR3, the DNA is TGTGCCAGCAGCTTCGAAAGTCTAGGGTCGACAGATACGCAGTATTTT. It codes for CASSFESLGSTDTQYF.

This clonotype was observed a few times. The chain recombines TRBV5-1 with TRBJ2-7, with 11 bases identical to TRBD2. The CDR3 extends over 15 amino acids. Per germline, CDR1 SGHRS and CDR2 YFSETQ. After removal of 5 bases from V and 2 bases from J, the junction contained 6 bases not matched to a gene. The DNA of the CDR3 is TGCGCCAGCAGGGGGACTAGCGGAAATGCCTACGAGCAGTACGTC. Protein sequence: CASRGTSGNAYEQYV.

This clonotype has just one count. The V call is TRBV12-3 or TRBV12-4, the J call TRBJ2-5; TRBD2 aligns across 7 bases. The CDR3 covers 18 residues. Trimming removed 4 bases from V and 0 bases from J; junction bases left unmatched: 14. CDR3 in amino acids: CASSSPLMVGGNQETQYF. The DNA for the CDR3 is TGTGCCAGCAGTTCGCCCCTTATGGTGGGAGGGAACCAAGAGACCCAGTACTTC.

The CDR3 loop reads CASSLGLYSNQPQHF. The DNA for the CDR3 is TGTGCCAGCAGCTTGGGTCTTTATAGCAATCAGCCCCAGCATTTT. J is TRBJ1-5 and V is TRBV5-6; D is undetermined. Trimming shortened V by 0 bases and J by 0 bases, and 7 bases separated the two germline ends. Germline V gene data show CDR1 as SGHDT and CDR2 as YYEEEE. The CDR3 runs 15 residues.

This sequence joins TRBV9 and TRBJ1-2, with D hard to call. Per the germline V gene, CDR1 is SGDLS and CDR2 is YYNGEE. Trimming removed 4 bases at V and 4 bases at J, with 5 bases between. The CDR3 extends over 11 amino acids. CDR3 sequence: CASSSLYGYTF. CDR3 bases: TGTGCCAGCAGCTCTCTCTATGGCTACACCTTC.

The CDR3 DNA sequence: TGCGCCAGCAGCCAAGATATTGCGGGGGGGTACAATGAGCAGTTCTTC. Translation gives CASSQDIAGGYNEQFF. The chain employs TRBV4-1 and TRBJ2-1, with 9 bases aligning to TRBD2. Germline CDR1 and CDR2: MGHRA and YSYEKL. This CDR3 has 16 amino acids. The J segment lost 4 bases and the V segment lost 0 bases, leaving 4 bases of the junction unmatched.

The chain carries TRBV4-3 and TRBJ2-5; no reliable D call. V dropped 0 bases and J dropped 2 bases, with 16 bases sitting between them. The germline V gene has CDR1 LGHNA and CDR2 YSLEER. The CDR3 totals 17 residues. The CDR3 protein is CASSQDLDHAWQETQYF. The CDR3 nucleotides are TGCGCCAGCAGCCAAGACCTTGATCACGCTTGGCAAGAGACCCAGTACTTC.

The genes are TRBV4-1 and TRBJ2-1; D uncertain. The germline V gene has CDR1 MGHRA and CDR2 YSYEKL. CDR3 size: 15 residues. The V end was cut by 2 bases, the J end by 4 bases, with 12 bases between. CDR3 in DNA: TGCGCCAGCAGCCAACCGGACCTTCGTTACAATGAGCAGTTCTTC. This sequence encodes CASSQPDLRYNEQFF.

This clonotype has a handful of counts. This chain links TRBV11-2 with TRBJ2-5; D gene ambiguous. Deletions cut 1 base from V and 3 bases from J, with 9 bases between. The CDR3 loop spans 14 amino acids. Germline V CDR1 and CDR2: SGHAT, FQNNGV. The CDR3 DNA is TGTGCCAGCAGCTTAGTAGCAGTCAAAGAGACCCAGTACTTC. As protein: CASSLVAVKETQYF.

The rearrangement links TRBV12-3 or TRBV12-4 to TRBJ1-5; D not resolved. Trimming left V 4 bases short and J 0 bases short, with 7 bases between. This CDR3 region has 14 residues. In DNA form, the CDR3 reads TGTGCCAGCAGTTACTTCACTAGCAATCAGCCCCAGCATTTT. Translation gives CASSYFTSNQPQHF.

The chain carries TRBV12-3 or TRBV12-4 and TRBJ1-5; 9 nucleotides agree with TRBD1. The ends lost 6 bases at V and 2 bases at J; junction bases unmatched: 2. The CDR3 is 14 amino acids. CDR3 region: CASRTGGRNQPQHF. CDR3 DNA: TGTGCCAGCAGAACAGGGGGCCGCAATCAGCCCCAGCATTTT.